This T cell receptor beta chain was captured in a study of post-analysis software for immune sequencing data (dated by TCRdb to the mid-2010s). As for the study more broadly: Recorded disease courses included relapsing-remitting, secondary progressive and progressive-relapsing multiple sclerosis, with some patients lacking subtype annotation. The patient repertoires were compared against around eleven previously published healthy control repertoires obtained from donors aged 6 to 25 years. A subset of samples was prepared in parallel using single-end sample barcoding, then pooled and co-amplified after Illumina adapter ligation.

The method behind the library was PCR. TCRdb records Illumina HiSeq 2500 as the sequencer. To reduce PCR and sequencing biases, unique molecular identifiers were built into the TCR beta cDNA libraries. Approximately 500,000 cDNA molecules were obtained per 1 to 10 million input T cells, so each molecule approximated one T cell. The patient libraries were prepared and sequenced using the same protocol as the earlier healthy control dataset. Samples belonging to the same batch were prepared together, multiplexed and sequenced on a shared HiSeq lane. The study's processing was this. Raw barcoded reads were processed with MIGEC, and single-read molecular identifier groups were discarded before consensus assembly and CDR3 extraction. VDJtools was used for post-analysis of the clonotype tables, and diversity was normalized by down-sampling every dataset to the size of the smallest sample. Repertoire overlap clustering matched CDR3 amino acid but not nucleotide sequences to correct batch-related cross-sample contamination. In-frame beta chains were kept once TCRdb had trimmed the public reads at Q25 with fastp and called clones with MiXCR. CDR3 protein duplicates are merged, each entry listing the most common genes and DNA. TCRdb's processing, not the study's, gives the V and J calls here. In this sample the table shows 650,000 to 900,000 distinct CDR3 sequences, about 43% of which occur a single time. Approximately 4.4% of the sample belongs to the ten largest clones.

Findings and caveats that apply to the study as a whole: Multiple sclerosis patients had significantly lower normalized Chao1 diversity than controls, a result that suggests substantial peripheral T-cell clonal expansion. Patients showed significantly higher frequencies than controls for a few TRBV segments, among them TRBV5-6, TRBV5-1 and TRBV20-1. The control group was slightly older than the multiple sclerosis patient group. When samples were clustered directly using the F measure, samples prepared in the same batch co-clustered strongly, which prompted a batch-effect correction.

To demonstrate the VDJtools post-analysis software, TCR beta repertoires were profiled from the peripheral blood of 10 to 15 young patients with multiple sclerosis. Multiple sclerosis patients were children and adolescents aged roughly 6 to 17 years. Concerning this clonotype: Its antigen is currently not known. No base qualities exist here, and no much larger clone lies one base off it.

Cut back by 5 bases and 3 bases, the V and J ends lie 20 bases apart. CDR1 LNHNV and CDR2 YYDKDF are derived from the germline V gene (reference sequence). The CDR3 goes from the cysteine to the phenylalanine over 16 residues. Of all the DNA, just the CDR3 is kept, 48 bases in frame from base 1. Recombination linked TRBV15 to TRBJ2-7; tentative D gene TRBD1, with 6 bases matching. Sequencing was carried out using blood. The sequence derives from a girl aged 10-17 years with multiple sclerosis. Read as DNA, the sequence is TGTGCCACCAGCGAAAGTTCGCCGGACAGACACTACGAGCAGTACTTC. It encodes CATSESSPDRHYEQYF.